This is a list of T cell receptor beta chains from one sample in a study of T cells in localized non-small cell lung cancer. The table came from immunoSEQ multiplex PCR; TCRdb's copy has only in-frame clones and leaves some out. The data show under 45,000 clones, with 83% seen just once and approximately 8.6% held by the top ten. The sequenced sample was PBMCs, obtained before any cancer treatment. The source is a man aged 35 to 69 with stage II lung adenocarcinoma. Each CDR3 is given with its conserved first and last residue. The D gene is left open where the match is weak. Not every row has a clone size; where given, it reads once, few, many or a size class.

>.|TRBJ2-7|TRBV19|.
TGTGCCAGTAGTATTAAACAGGGTAACGAGCAGTACTTC
CASSIKQGNEQYF
>TRBD1|TRBJ1-1|TRBV7-6|.
TGTGCCAGCAGCTTAGGTGGACAGGGGGCCACTGAAGCTTTCTTT
CASSLGGQGATEAFF
>TRBD2|TRBJ2-7|TRBV15|.
TGTGCCACCAGCAGCTTGACTAGCAGCCAAGGGGCCTACGAGCAGTACTTC
CATSSLTSSQGAYEQYF
>.|TRBJ1-4|TRBV23-1|.
TGCGCCAGCAGTCACCTCGGACAGTTCGCAACTAATGAAAAACTGTTTTTT
CASSHLGQFATNEKLFF
>.|TRBJ1-1|TRBV19|.
TGTGCCAGTAGTATTCACGGAGGAGGGACTGAAGCTTTCTTT
CASSIHGGGTEAFF
>.|TRBJ1-6|TRBV15|.
TGTGCCACCAGCAGACAGGGTCGGGCACCCCTCCACTTT
CATSRQGRAPLHF
>.|TRBJ1-2|TRBV7-9|.
TGTGCCAGCAGCTTAGATCCATATTATGGCTACACCTTC
CASSLDPYYGYTF
>TRBD1|TRBJ1-2|TRBV7-9|.
TGTGCCAGCAGTTCTACCGTCGCACAGGGGAAACTCTATGGCTACACCTTC
CASSSTVAQGKLYGYTF
>.|TRBJ2-1|TRBV9|.
TGTGCCAGCAGCGTCAGGGGCGAGATATCCTACAATGAGCAGTTCTTC
CASSVRGEISYNEQFF
>.|TRBJ2-2|TRBV7-9|.
TGTGCCAGCAGCTTAGAGGGGGGAATCGCCGGGGAGCTGTTTTTT
CASSLEGGIAGELFF
>TRBD2|TRBJ2-3|TRBV7-2|.
TGTGCCAGCAGCCTCCTACTAGCGGGGGCGGCGGATACGCAGTATTTT
CASSLLLAGAADTQYF
>.|TRBJ2-7|TRBV6-5|.
TGTGCCAGCAGGCCCGGGACACAATACGAGCAGTACTTC
CASRPGTQYEQYF
>.|TRBJ2-7|TRBV5-4|.
TGTGCCAGCAGCCTCCCACGGGGGAACGCCTACGAGCAGTACTTC
CASSLPRGNAYEQYF
>.|TRBJ1-3|TRBV7-6|.
TGTGCCAGCAGCCCCCCGGGGGGACACCAGAGCTCTGGAAACACCATATATTTT
CASSPPGGHQSSGNTIYF
>TRBD1|TRBJ1-2|TRBV28|.
TGTGCCAGCAGTTACGGACAGGGCTGGCGTGGCTACACCTTC
CASSYGQGWRGYTF
>TRBD2|TRBJ2-1|TRBV30|once
TGTGCCTGGAGTGTACCCCCTAGCGGGGGTCCCTACAATGAGCAGTTCTTC
CAWSVPPSGGPYNEQFF
>.|TRBJ2-7|TRBV11-2|.
TGTGCCAGCAGCCCACATTCCTCCGAGCAGTACTTC
CASSPHSSEQYF
>.|TRBJ2-1|TRBV2|.
TGTGCCAGCACCTTGGTCCCAGACGCCTACAATGAGCAGTTCTTC
CASTLVPDAYNEQFF
>.|TRBJ1-1|TRBV7-2|.
TGTGCCAGCAGCTTAGCGCGGCTGAACACTGAAGCTTTCTTT
CASSLARLNTEAFF
>TRBD2|TRBJ2-5|TRBV30|.
TGTGCCTGGAGAGCGGGGTCACCAGCGACCCAGTACTTC
CAWRAGSPATQYF
>TRBD2|TRBJ2-5|TRBV9|.
TGTGCCAGCAGCCCCCGGACTAGCGGGGCATCTCAAGAGACCCAGTACTTC
CASSPRTSGASQETQYF
>.|TRBJ2-3|TRBV11-2|.
TGTGCCAGCAGCTTGGGTTCCGGGACACATAGCACAGATACGCAGTATTTT
CASSLGSGTHSTDTQYF
>.|TRBJ2-7|TRBV7-8|.
TGTGCCAGCAGCCTCGAATCAACACCGGCCTACGAGCAGTACTTC
CASSLESTPAYEQYF
>.|TRBJ1-5|TRBV5-6|.
TGTGCCAGCAGCCTACTTCGGGACAAACCCAATCAGCCCCAGCATTTT
CASSLLRDKPNQPQHF
>.|TRBJ2-2|TRBV4-3|.
TGCGCCAGCAGCCCCTCATGGGGGGAGTTGACCGGGGAGCTGTTTTTT
CASSPSWGELTGELFF
>TRBD1|TRBJ2-7|TRBV7-9|.
TGTGCCAGCAGCCGGTCCGACAGGGACGGCGAGCAGTACTTC
CASSRSDRDGEQYF
>TRBD1|TRBJ1-4|TRBV11-1|.
TGTGCCAGCAGCCCCCCGGACAGGGTTGGAGAAAAACTGTTTTTT
CASSPPDRVGEKLFF
>.|TRBJ1-3|TRBV19|once
TGTGCCAGTAGTATCTGGCAGGCAGACTCTGGAAACACCATATATTTT
CASSIWQADSGNTIYF
>.|TRBJ1-2|TRBV6-5|once
TGTGCCAGCAGTTACGGCCCGGGAAACTATGGCTACACCTTC
CASSYGPGNYGYTF
>.|TRBJ2-7|TRBV2|.
TGTGCCAGCAGTCCGAACCCTGTCGGGACAAGATACTACGAGCAGTACTTC
CASSPNPVGTRYYEQYF
>.|TRBJ1-4|TRBV5-1|.
TGCGCCAGCAGCTTGACCAGGACTAATGAAAAACTGTTTTTT
CASSLTRTNEKLFF
>TRBD1|TRBJ2-3|TRBV27|.
TGTGCCAGCAGGGTACAGGGGGCAGATACGCAGTATTTT
CASRVQGADTQYF
>.|TRBJ2-7|TRBV7-9|.
TGTGCCAGCAGCCCCCGTGGAAACGAGCAGTACTTC
CASSPRGNEQYF
>.|TRBJ2-7|TRBV6-1|.
TGTGCCAGCAGGGAGTCGTCCTACGAGCAGTACTTC
CASRESSYEQYF
>.|TRBJ1-2|TRBV28|.
TGTGCCAGCAGTTTTACGAGAGGGGCCTATGGCTACACCTTC
CASSFTRGAYGYTF
>TRBD1|TRBJ2-3|TRBV25-1|.
TGTGCCAGCGCCCCGGGACAGGCAACAGATACGCAGTATTTT
CASAPGQATDTQYF
>.|TRBJ2-3|TRBV7-3|.
TGTGCCAGCAGCCCTCGACAGTTCACAGATACGCAGTATTTT
CASSPRQFTDTQYF
>TRBD1|TRBJ2-2|TRBV5-4|.
TGTGCCAGCAGGCCGATTGGGACAGGGGGCACCGGGGAGCTGTTTTTT
CASRPIGTGGTGELFF
>TRBD1|TRBJ2-5|TRBV7-3|.
TGTGCCAGCAGCGCACAGGGGGCCGAGACCCAGTACTTC
CASSAQGAETQYF
>TRBD1|TRBJ1-2|TRBV6-6|.
TGTGCCAGCAGTAGTCCGACAGGGGACGGCTATGGCTACACCTTC
CASSSPTGDGYGYTF
>TRBD2|TRBJ2-1|TRBV6-5|once
TGTGCCAGCAGTAGACTAGCGGGAAGCCTCGATGAGCAGTTCTTC
CASSRLAGSLDEQFF
>.|TRBJ2-1|TRBV6-1|.
TGTGCCAGCAGCCCCGACTCCGGGGCTTACAATGAGCAGTTCTTC
CASSPDSGAYNEQFF
>.|TRBJ1-5|TRBV2|.
TGTGCCAGCAACCCGACCGATCAGCCCCAGCATTTT
CASNPTDQPQHF
>.|TRBJ2-7|TRBV9|.
TGTGCCAGCAGCGTTGGACAGACCTCCTACGAGCAGTACTTC
CASSVGQTSYEQYF
>TRBD1|TRBJ2-1|TRBV28|few
TGTGCCAGCAGTTTGACAGGGAACTTCAACAATGAGCAGTTCTTC
CASSLTGNFNNEQFF
>TRBD2|TRBJ2-7|TRBV5-5|.
TGTGCCAGCAGCTTCGGCCTAGCGGTGCGTTACGAGCAGTACTTC
CASSFGLAVRYEQYF
>TRBD2|TRBJ2-1|TRBV28|medium-sized
TGTGCCAGCAGTCGACGGATGGGGACTAGCGGATCAGAGGTGGTCCACTCCTACAATGAGCAGTTCTTC
CASSRRMGTSGSEVVHSYNEQFF
>TRBD1|TRBJ1-2|TRBV5-1|.
TGCGCCAGCAGCGTGCAGGGGGACTATGGCTACACCTTC
CASSVQGDYGYTF
>TRBD1|TRBJ2-7|TRBV6-5|.
TGTGCCAGCAATACAGGGGCGCGTTACGAGCAGTACTTC
CASNTGARYEQYF
>.|TRBJ2-4|TRBV2|.
TGTGCCCAGGCCGGGGGCGATCGCATTCAGTACTTC
CAQAGGDRIQYF
>.|TRBJ1-2|TRBV29-1|.
TGCAGCGGACAAACAGGGAACTATGGCTACACCTTC
CSGQTGNYGYTF
>TRBD1|TRBJ1-2|TRBV4-1|.
TGCGCCAGCAGCCAAGATCAGGGGGCGGTTGGCTACACCTTC
CASSQDQGAVGYTF
>TRBD2|TRBJ2-7|TRBV19|.
TGTGCCAGTAGCCCGAGAAGCGGGGCCCTGGGGGAGCAGTACTTC
CASSPRSGALGEQYF
>.|TRBJ2-7|TRBV4-3|once
TGCGCCAGCAGCCAAGATTCGTCCGCAGAGCAGTACTTC
CASSQDSSAEQYF
>.|TRBJ2-7|TRBV7-2|.
TGTGCCAGCAGCCAGGAGGGAGTTGGCGAGCAGTACTTC
CASSQEGVGEQYF
>.|TRBJ2-3|TRBV27|.
TGTGCCAGCCGAAACCTAGGGTTAGATACGCAGTATTTT
CASRNLGLDTQYF